This T cell receptor (beta chain) was documented in a study of T cell repertoires in cytomegalovirus infection. Using its own MiXCR run on the reads, TCRdb lists one record per CDR3 protein. The sample consists of roughly 180,000 distinct CDR3 sequences, 17% of them appearing once. Germline trimming cut 7 bases from V and 5 bases from J; bases unmatched to any gene: 6. From germline, CDR1 is SQVTM and CDR2 ANQGSEA. This CDR3 comprises 13 residues. The chain carries TRBV29-1 and TRBJ2-1; 9 positions agree with TRBD2. This clonotype was obtained from a human donor in good health (CMV status not recorded). Some clones in this sample may be carry-over from other donors' samples. The material sequenced was CD8+ T cells from PBMCs. CDR3 DNA: TGCAGCGCCCTAGCGGGGAGCAACAATGAGCAGTTCTTC. Protein sequence: CSALAGSNNEQFF.